Detailed here is one TCR beta chain. Its target is unknown. Clones were read by immunoSEQ multiplex PCR, and TCRdb kept only the in-frame ones, dropping some. The sample contains 150,000 to 200,000 clones, approximately 90% of which appear only once. The sample belongs to a study of T cell responses to AZD1222 COVID-19 vaccine. Background on the study: Second-dose intervals of approximately 4 or approximately 12 weeks were pooled.

The V gene lost 2 bases and the J gene lost 0 bases, with 11 bases spanning the gap. Per germline, CDR1 MDHEN and CDR2 SYDVKM. The CDR3 sequence is 17 residues long. Study findings and constraints: Baseline seropositives among AZD1222 recipients totaled only five or six. Reportedly, nearly half the spike-specific TCRs target unmutated variant regions. Spike was spanned by vaccine-associated CD4 TCRs, which were dominant at 160-218 and 743-854.

The chain employs TRBV28 and TRBJ1-6, with unresolved D. The sequence was obtained from an adult in good health. The specimen was peripheral blood, collected on day 0 of AZD1222 vaccination. The CDR3 spells CASSLPGGSSYNSPLHF. CDR3 bases: TGTGCCAGCAGTTTACCCGGTGGAAGCTCCTATAATTCACCCCTCCACTTT.